Below are 24 T cell receptor beta chains sequenced from a single sample in a study of blood T cell repertoires in COVID-19. The assay was immunoSEQ multiplex PCR, and TCRdb's table has in-frame clones only and misses some. Of about 200,000 clones in the sample, around 81% are singletons; the top ten hold roughly 0.91%. Sequences were obtained from peripheral blood. These receptors originate from a man aged 60-69 years with COVID-19, enrolled during active disease.

The V and J genes are TRBV30 and TRBJ1-1; 7 bases line up with TRBD1. After removal of 2 bases from V and 4 bases from J, the junction contained 4 bases not matched to a gene. This CDR3 has 13 amino acids. The V gene's germline CDR1 is GTSNPN and CDR2 SVGIG (reference sequence). This CDR3 reads CAWSTTGATEAFF. The CDR3 DNA reads TGTGCCTGGAGTACCACAGGGGCCACTGAAGCTTTCTTT.

The rearrangement joins TRBV30 to TRBJ2-7; 9 bases map to TRBD1. J lost 3 bases, V lost 2 bases, and 11 bases had no gene match. Germline V gene sequence: CDR1 GTSNPN, CDR2 SVGIG (reference sequence). CDR3 length: 16 residues. The CDR3, as DNA: TGTGCCTGGAGTTCCACCGGGACAGGGTACGTCTACGAGCAGTACTTC. Amino acids: CAWSSTGTGYVYEQYF.

The chain links TRBV6-5 to TRBJ1-6, with D perhaps TRBD1 (6 bases). The CDR3 length is 15 residues. Per germline, CDR1 MNHEY and CDR2 SVGAGI. Deletions cut 5 bases from V and 5 bases from J, with 13 bases between. The CDR3 bases are TGTGCCAGCAGTAACCGGGGGGGGCATAATTCACCCCTCCACTTT. This codes for CASSNRGGHNSPLHF.

This chain connects TRBV5-1 to TRBJ2-2, with a tentative D call TRBD1 (5 bases). The CDR3 length is 13 residues. Germline-derived CDR1 and CDR2 are SGHRS and YFSETQ. V gave up 1 base and J gave up 11 bases, with 12 bases separating them. The CDR3: CASSLRGRGELFF. For the CDR3, the DNA is TGCGCCAGCAGCTTGAGGGGCCGTGGTGAGCTGTTTTTT. Looking up the rest from reference TRBV5-1 and TRBJ2-2 gives the full variable domain: KAGVTQTPRYLIKTRGQQVTLSCSPISGHRSVSWYQQTPGQGLQFLFEYFSETQRNKGNFPGRFSGRQFSNSRSEMNVSTLELGDSALYLCASSLRGRGELFFGEGSRLTVL.

The gene calls are TRBV7-2 and TRBJ1-2, with TRBD1 matching 8 bases. The trim removed 0 bases at V and 2 bases at J, leaving 2 bases unmatched. Germline V gives CDR1 SGHTA, CDR2 FQGNSA. This CDR3 has 15 residues. CDR3 region: CASSLAPGGNYGYTF. For the CDR3, the DNA is TGTGCCAGCAGCTTAGCGCCAGGGGGCAACTATGGCTACACCTTC.

This clone was seen more than once but under ten times. V gene TRBV28 combines with J gene TRBJ2-5; 8 nucleotides match TRBD2. CDR1 and CDR2 (germline): MDHEN, SYDVKM. Germline trimming cut 8 bases from V and 5 bases from J; bases unmatched to any gene: 10. CDR3 size: 14 residues. CDR3 protein: CASGGREVRETQYF. The DNA of the CDR3 is TGTGCCAGCGGGGGGCGGGAGGTGCGGGAGACCCAGTACTTC.

This clone was counted a few times. The chain is built from TRBV13 and TRBJ2-7; 7 bases are shared with TRBD2. Trimming cost V 6 bases and J 2 bases; bases outside gene matches: 4. CDR1 and CDR2 (germline): PRHDT, FYEKMQ (reference sequence). The CDR3 length is 13 residues. The CDR3 region is CASRVGTTYEQYF. CDR3 sequence (DNA): TGTGCCAGCAGGGTAGGGACTACCTACGAGCAGTACTTC.

The CDR3 DNA is TGTGCCTGTCAACAGGGGGCGGGGGGCTACACCTTC. Its protein product is CACQQGAGGYTF. The chain recombines TRBV30 with TRBJ1-2; TRBD1 matches 9 bases. Trimming removed 6 bases from V and 8 bases from J; junction bases left unmatched: 7. The germline gives CDR1 GTSNPN, CDR2 SVGIG (reference sequence). CDR3 length equals 12 residues. Based on the CDR3 plus reference TRBV30 and TRBJ1-2, the full variable domain is SQTIHQWPATLVQPVGSPLSLECTVEGTSNPNLYWYRQAAGRGLQLLFYSVGIGQISSEVPQNLSASRPQDRQFILSSKKLLLSDSGFYLCACQQGAGGYTFGSGTRLTVV.

This clone was seen a handful of times. This chain joins TRBV7-2 and TRBJ1-2; 9 bases map to TRBD1. Germline trimming cut 2 bases from V and 5 bases from J; bases unmatched to any gene: 6. Germline V gives CDR1 SGHTA, CDR2 FQGNSA. This CDR3 is 15 amino acids long. This chain's CDR3 is CASSLKGQGTYGYTF. CDR3 DNA: TGTGCCAGCAGCTTAAAAGGACAGGGGACATATGGCTACACCTTC.

The rearrangement links TRBV7-8 to TRBJ2-7, with 8 positions matching TRBD1. Germline V gene sequence: CDR1 SGHVS, CDR2 FQNEAQ. The CDR3 contains 14 residues. Trimming took 5 bases from V and 3 from J; bases not matched to a gene: 6. The CDR3 DNA sequence: TGTGCCAGCAGCCCCCGACAGGGGCTCTACGAGCAGTACTTC. It codes for CASSPRQGLYEQYF. Full variable domain (missing parts from reference TRBV7-8 and TRBJ2-7): GAGVSQSPRYKVAKRGQDVALRCDPISGHVSLFWYQQALGQGPEFLTYFQNEAQLDKSGLPSDRFFAERPEGSVSTLKIQRTQQEDSAVYLCASSPRQGLYEQYFGPGTRLTVT.

The CDR3, as DNA: TGTGCCAGCAGCCGGGAGACAGCCGAGCAGTACTTC. Translated: CASSRETAEQYF. J is TRBJ2-7 and V is TRBV7-9; a weak D match, TRBD2 (6 bases). This CDR3 region has 12 residues. V dropped 5 bases and J dropped 6 bases, with 11 bases sitting between them. The germline gives CDR1 SEHNR, CDR2 FQNEAQ (reference sequence).

V and J are TRBV2 and TRBJ2-7; the match to TRBD2 covers 7 bases. Germline V CDR1 and CDR2: SNHLY, FYNNEI. This CDR3 is 15 amino acids long. Losses at the gene ends were 3 bases for V and 1 base for J; bases not matched to a gene: 6. CDR3 nucleotide sequence: TGTGCCAGCAGTGATGGTGGCGGGAGATCCTACGAGCAGTACTTC. Translated, it gives CASSDGGGRSYEQYF.

J is TRBJ2-1 and V is TRBV30; TRBD1 matches 9 bases. V dropped 5 bases and J dropped 7; count of bases not matched to a gene: 6. Germline lookup yields CDR1 GTSNPN and CDR2 SVGIG (reference sequence). The CDR3 runs to 13 residues. The CDR3 loop is CAWDRGARNEQFF. DNA of the CDR3: TGTGCCTGGGACAGGGGGGCGCGGAATGAGCAGTTCTTC.

This clone was found a few times. V is TRBV6-5 and J is TRBJ1-1, with a weak D call TRBD1 (5 bases). The CDR3 extends over 14 amino acids. CDR1 MNHEY and CDR2 SVGAGI come from the germline V gene. Trimming cost V 6 bases and J 3 bases, with 14 bases left between them. CDR3 sequence reads: CASRVRLRDTEAFF. Here the CDR3 DNA reads TGTGCCAGCAGGGTCCGTCTCAGGGACACTGAAGCTTTCTTT.

The chain uses TRBV27 and TRBJ1-2; tentatively, D is TRBD1 (5 bases). The CDR3 has 16 residues. From germline, CDR1 is MNHEY and CDR2 SMNVEV (reference sequence). V was trimmed by 0 bases and J by 4 bases, leaving 15 bases between them. The DNA for the CDR3 is TGTGCCAGCAGTTTATCTGGGTCCTCAGGGTCCTATGGCTACACCTTC. This translates into CASSLSGSSGSYGYTF.

The rearrangement joins TRBV21-1 to TRBJ1-5; the D segment call TRBD1 is taken from the table without a DNA check. TRBV21-1 is classified as a pseudogene. This CDR3 is 16 amino acids long. The CDR3 region has the DNA TGTGCCAGCGAAGCCTTCAACAGGGGGCCCAATCAGCCCCAGCATTTT. Translation gives CASEAFNRGPNQPQHF.

This sequence joins TRBV19 and TRBJ2-4, with D possibly being TRBD1 (6 bases). The CDR3 loop spans 15 amino acids. With 4 bases removed from V and 3 bases from J, the gap between germline ends came to 13 bases. Germline V lookup: CDR1 LNHDA, CDR2 SQIVND (reference sequence). Here the CDR3 reads CASSTLQGDKNIQYF. The CDR3 bases are TGTGCCAGTAGTACACTACAGGGAGACAAAAACATTCAGTACTTC.

This chain links TRBV11-2 with TRBJ1-2; possible D gene TRBD1, 5 bases. V was cut by 6 bases and J by 6 bases, with 17 bases left in between. CDR1 and CDR2 from the germline V gene are SGHAT and FQNNGV. The CDR3 loop spans 14 amino acids. The CDR3 spells CASSQPGTSHGYTF. CDR3 sequence (DNA): TGTGCCAGCAGTCAACCCGGGACTTCGCATGGCTACACCTTC.

V usage is TRBV24-1 and J usage is TRBJ2-5; 9 nucleotides agree with TRBD1. The CDR3 runs to 15 residues. The germline gives CDR1 KGHDR, CDR2 SFDVKD. V lost 3 bases, J lost 4 bases, and 5 bases stayed unmatched. This CDR3 reads CATSDPDRGRETQYF. DNA for the CDR3: TGTGCCACCAGTGATCCCGACAGGGGGAGAGAGACCCAGTACTTC.

The chain joins TRBV28 to TRBJ2-5; D may be TRBD2 (6 bases). From germline, CDR1 is MDHEN and CDR2 SYDVKM. The CDR3 sequence is 14 residues long. Trimming removed 6 bases at V and 4 bases at J, with 15 bases between. DNA of the CDR3: TGTGCCAGCAGGATCGATCCAGCGGGAGAGACCCAGTACTTC. Encoded protein: CASRIDPAGETQYF.

J is TRBJ1-1 and V is TRBV19; 7 nucleotides agree with TRBD1. CDR1 and CDR2 from the germline V gene are LNHDA and SQIVND (reference sequence). V lost 6 bases to trimming and J lost 1 base; unmatched junction nucleotides: 5. There are 14 residues in the CDR3. The CDR3 DNA is TGTGCCAGTAGGATCAGGGGGGAGAACACTGAAGCTTTCTTT. Translated: CASRIRGENTEAFF.

The V gene is TRBV6-4, the J gene TRBJ2-2; TRBD1 might be the D (5 bases). The CDR3 is made up of 14 amino acids. The V end lost 4 bases, the J end lost 5 bases, and 11 bases lay between the germline ends. The germline gives CDR1 MRHNA, CDR2 SNTAGT. CDR3 bases: TGTGCCAGCAGTGGGACACCTGGGACCGGGGAGCTGTTTTTT. Its translation: CASSGTPGTGELFF.

The chain employs TRBV10-1 and TRBJ1-2, with a weak D call TRBD1 (5 bases). Per the germline V gene, CDR1 is WNHNN and CDR2 is SYGVQD (reference sequence). V was pared by 2 bases and J by 6 bases, with 22 bases between. The CDR3 length is 17 residues. In DNA form, the CDR3 reads TGCGCCAGCAGTGAGGTTGGCAGGGTGGGAAACTTGGATGGCTACACCTTC. It translates to CASSEVGRVGNLDGYTF.

As DNA, the CDR3 is TGTGCCAGTAGTATTCACGGTAGCACAGATACGCAGTATTTT. This translates into CASSIHGSTDTQYF. The V call is TRBV19, the J call TRBJ2-3; D is unresolved. The CDR3 is made up of 14 amino acids. V was cut by 3 bases and J by 0 bases, with 7 bases left in between. Germline assignment: CDR1 LNHDA and CDR2 SQIVND (reference sequence).